This T cell receptor beta chain is drawn from a study of T cells after yellow fever vaccination. Study results and caveats: Researchers cautioned that FACS-sorted repertoires could harbor abundant clonotypes contaminating from the bulk population.

One entry per CDR3 protein results from TCRdb running MiXCR on the 5' RACE reads. The sample records 500,000 to 650,000 distinct CDR3 sequences, 10% to 15% being singletons. This clonotype has ten or more counts. The antigen remains undetermined. This TCR came from a man younger than 45 who received the YFV17D yellow fever vaccine. The material was PBMCs, obtained on the day of the yellow fever booster vaccination.

The CDR3 region is CAISQTGAETQYF. CDR3 sequence (DNA): TGTGCCATCAGTCAGACAGGGGCAGAGACCCAGTACTTC. The J gene is TRBJ2-5, the V gene TRBV10-3, with 8 positions matching TRBD1. From germline, CDR1 is ENHRY and CDR2 SYGVKD. The CDR3 has 13 residues. J lost 4 bases, V lost 5 bases, and 3 bases had no gene match.